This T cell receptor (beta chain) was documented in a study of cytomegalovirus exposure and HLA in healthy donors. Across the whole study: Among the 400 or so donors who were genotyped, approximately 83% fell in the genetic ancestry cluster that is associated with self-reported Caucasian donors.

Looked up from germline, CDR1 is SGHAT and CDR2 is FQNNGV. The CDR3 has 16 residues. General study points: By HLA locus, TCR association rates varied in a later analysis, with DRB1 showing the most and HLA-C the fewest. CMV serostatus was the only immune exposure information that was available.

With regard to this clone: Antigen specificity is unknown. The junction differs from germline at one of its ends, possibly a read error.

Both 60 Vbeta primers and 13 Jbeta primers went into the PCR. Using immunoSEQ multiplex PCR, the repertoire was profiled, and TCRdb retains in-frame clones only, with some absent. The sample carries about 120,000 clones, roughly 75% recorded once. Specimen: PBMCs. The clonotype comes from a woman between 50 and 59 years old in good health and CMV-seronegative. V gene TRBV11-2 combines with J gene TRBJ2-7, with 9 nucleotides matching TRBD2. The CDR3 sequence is CVSSSTTSSGNDEQYF. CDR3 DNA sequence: TGTGTCAGCAGCTCCACCACCTCTAGCGGGAACGATGAGCAGTACTTC.